This T cell receptor beta chain came from a study of blood T cell repertoires in COVID-19. Across the whole study: Sources were T cells, B-cell-depleted T cells, or PBMCs; the material itself was cDNA or gDNA.

The germline V and J ends were trimmed by 4 bases and 0 bases, with 10 bases remaining between them. Per the germline V gene, CDR1 is KGHSH and CDR2 is LQKENI. This CDR3 is 15 amino acids long. The method was immunoSEQ multiplex PCR; TCRdb's version includes in-frame clones alone and lacks a portion of them. The sample records approximately 72,000 clones, approximately 88% being singletons. The sequence was collected from a man aged 45-65 years with acute or convalescent COVID-19. J is TRBJ1-3 and V is TRBV18, with D possibly TRBD1 on 5 matching bases. The sample consisted of peripheral blood. CDR3 in amino acids: CASSQTEPSGNTIYF. The DNA of the CDR3 is TGTGCCAGCTCACAGACAGAGCCCTCTGGAAACACCATATATTTT.